These 21 T cell receptor beta chains were sequenced from one sample in a study of beta chain features in type 1 diabetes. What was sequenced were expressed TCRB transcripts, since all of the isolated RNA had been reverse transcribed. Only in-frame clones appear in the TCRdb table, and some are missing; sequencing was by immunoSEQ multiplex PCR. This sample has approximately 200,000 clones, with about 10% found just once. Sequencing was carried out using naive CD4+ T cells from blood. All receptors derive from a woman between 18 and 30 years old in good health.

This clone has only a few counts. The CDR3 DNA sequence: TGTGCCAGCCCCAGGGGGGAGCTAGCGGGAGGTGGAGATACGCAGTATTTT. Translating it yields CASPRGELAGGGDTQYF. The genes are TRBV4-2 and TRBJ2-3; TRBD2 matches at 11 bases. The CDR3 consists of 17 residues. The germline V gene encodes CDR1 LGHNA and CDR2 YNFKEQ. Losses at the gene ends were 8 bases for V and 5 bases for J; bases not matched to a gene: 15.

This clone was counted between two and nine times. This chain connects TRBV5-4 to TRBJ2-1, with 12 nucleotides matching TRBD2. Germline loops: CDR1 SGHNT, CDR2 YYREEE (reference sequence). There are 16 residues in the CDR3. V was pared by 0 bases and J by 9 bases, with 7 bases of the junction left unmatched. CDR3 nucleotide sequence: TGTGCCAGCAGCTTGGCTAGCGGGAGGGCCGTGGGTGAGCAGTTCTTC. It translates to CASSLASGRAVGEQFF.

The rearrangement uses TRBV5-4 and TRBJ2-2; 7 bases match TRBD1. Germline assignment: CDR1 SGHNT and CDR2 YYREEE (reference sequence). The CDR3 totals 15 residues. After removal of 3 bases from V and 5 bases from J, the junction contained 7 bases not matched to a gene. The CDR3: CASSWDPGGTGELFF. The CDR3, as DNA: TGTGCCAGCAGCTGGGACCCAGGGGGAACCGGGGAGCTGTTTTTT.

This clone was seen a handful of times. The genes are TRBV7-9 and TRBJ1-2; D gene ambiguous. Per the germline V gene, CDR1 is SEHNR and CDR2 is FQNEAQ (reference sequence). CDR3 length: 13 amino acids. V was shortened by 0 bases and J by 4 bases, with 6 bases between the two germline ends. The CDR3 sequence: CASSLAPGYGYTF. CDR3 coding DNA: TGTGCCAGCAGCTTAGCCCCAGGCTATGGCTACACCTTC.

The chain joins TRBV9 to TRBJ2-1, with D possibly matching TRBD2 (7 bases). V lost 5 bases, J lost 7 bases, and 16 bases lay in between. Germline lookup yields CDR1 SGDLS and CDR2 YYNGEE. This CDR3 region has 14 residues. The CDR3 nucleotides are TGTGCCAGCAGAGCCAGTGGGGGGGCGAATGAGCAGTTCTTC. It codes for CASRASGGANEQFF. The variable domain in full, with the rest retrieved from reference TRBV9 and TRBJ2-1, is DSGVTQTPKHLITATGQRVTLRCSPRSGDLSVYWYQQSLDQGLQFLIQYYNGEERAKGNILERFSAQQFPDLHSELNLSSLELGDSALYFCASRASGGANEQFFGPGTRLTVL.

This clone occurred a few times. The V call is TRBV6-5, the J call TRBJ2-3; 7 bases fit TRBD2. V shed 9 bases and J 3 bases; nucleotides not matched to a gene: 9. There are 14 residues in the CDR3. Germline CDR1 MNHEY, CDR2 SVGAGI. Here the CDR3 reads CASRTGGLTDTQYF. As DNA, the CDR3 is TGTGCCAGTAGAACCGGGGGGTTGACAGATACGCAGTATTTT.

V gene TRBV18 combines with J gene TRBJ2-7; D is unresolved. The V end lost 3 bases, the J end lost 0 bases, and 18 bases lay between the germline ends. Germline assignment: CDR1 KGHSH and CDR2 LQKENI. The CDR3 spans 17 residues. CDR3 region: CASSPPLVEQSSYEQYF. Written as DNA, the CDR3 is TGTGCCAGCTCACCGCCTCTCGTAGAACAGAGCTCCTACGAGCAGTACTTC.

This clone has more than one count but fewer than ten. This chain uses TRBV5-4 with TRBJ1-1, with 7 nucleotides matching TRBD1. Germline-derived CDR1 and CDR2 are SGHNT and YYREEE (reference sequence). This CDR3 contains 15 residues. After removal of 3 bases from V and 7 bases from J, the junction contained 12 bases not matched to a gene. CDR3 residues: CASSWGRGGSNEAFF. The CDR3 coding sequence is TGTGCCAGCAGCTGGGGTAGAGGGGGCTCAAATGAAGCTTTCTTT.

This clone was counted a few times. The chain combines TRBV4-1 with TRBJ2-7; D is perhaps TRBD1 (5 bases). CDR1 MGHRA and CDR2 YSYEKL come from the germline V gene. This CDR3 has 16 amino acids. Trimming stripped 4 bases from V and 0 bases from J, with 16 bases between. CDR3 bases: TGCGCCAGCAGCCGGACACAGTTCCCTAGCTCCTACGAGCAGTACTTC. It is translated as CASSRTQFPSSYEQYF.

Many counts were recorded for this clone. The chain recombines TRBV29-1 with TRBJ2-3; TRBD2 agrees at 9 bases. The length of the CDR3 is 15 residues. Germline V gene lookup returns CDR1 SQVTM and CDR2 ANQGSEA. The J segment lost 2 bases and the V segment lost 3 bases, leaving 6 bases of the junction unmatched. The CDR3 here is CSVEWLAGYTDTQYF. DNA for the CDR3: TGCAGCGTTGAGTGGCTAGCGGGATACACAGATACGCAGTATTTT.

V usage is TRBV7-9 and J usage is TRBJ2-3, with 10 bases lining up with TRBD2. J lost 1 base, V lost 4 bases, and 2 bases had no gene match. CDR3 length equals 15 residues. The germline V gene has CDR1 SEHNR and CDR2 FQNEAQ (reference sequence). The CDR3 DNA is TGTGCCAGCAGCTCCGGGACTAGCGGCACAGATACGCAGTATTTT. Amino acid sequence: CASSSGTSGTDTQYF.

The J gene is TRBJ2-5, the V gene TRBV6-6; TRBD1 is a possible D gene (5 bases). V shed 5 bases and J shed 3 bases, with 10 bases lying between them. CDR3 length equals 13 residues. From germline, CDR1 is MNHNY and CDR2 SVGAGI (reference sequence). For the CDR3, the DNA is TGTGCCAGCAGTCCCGAGACAGAAGAGACCCAGTACTTC. Protein sequence: CASSPETEETQYF.

The rearrangement links TRBV27 to TRBJ1-2, with 8 positions matching TRBD1. The junction had 5 bases not matched to a gene; V was cut back by 5 bases and J by 0 bases. This CDR3 spans 15 amino acids. Per germline, CDR1 MNHEY and CDR2 SMNVEV (reference sequence). This CDR3 is CASSPRTGTNYGYTF. For the CDR3, the DNA is TGTGCCAGCAGTCCCCGGACAGGGACTAACTATGGCTACACCTTC.

V usage is TRBV7-9 and J usage is TRBJ2-7, with 10 bases matching TRBD2. V lost 6 bases and J lost 6; bases outside the gene matches: 8. In germline, CDR1 is SEHNR, CDR2 FQNEAQ (reference sequence). The CDR3 runs 14 residues. CDR3 DNA: TGTGCCAGCAGTACATCTAGCGGGAGTATCGAGCAGTACTTC. As protein: CASSTSSGSIEQYF.

This clone was detected ten times or more. V and J are TRBV29-1 and TRBJ2-5; D is possibly TRBD1 (5 bases). Between the trimmed V and J ends, which lost 6 bases and 6 bases, there was a span of 17 bases. The germline V gene encodes CDR1 SQVTM and CDR2 ANQGSEA. The length of the CDR3 is 13 residues. The CDR3 nucleotides are TGCAGCGTAGCAGAGACAGTAACCCAGACCCAGTACTTC. Translation gives CSVAETVTQTQYF.

The chain uses TRBV5-4 and TRBJ1-4; D is ambiguous. The V gene's germline CDR1 is SGHNT and CDR2 YYREEE (reference sequence). V was shortened by 5 bases and J by 8 bases, with 10 bases between the two germline ends. The CDR3 consists of 12 residues. The CDR3 bases are TGTGCCAGCAGGAACAAGTCAGAAAAACTGTTTTTT. It specifies CASRNKSEKLFF.

This clone was observed once. The chain uses TRBV28 and TRBJ2-1; TRBD1 matches 7 bases. With V trimmed by 7 bases and J by 1 base, 4 bases remained unmatched. CDR1 is MDHEN and CDR2 is SYDVKM in the germline V gene. The CDR3 spans 14 residues. The CDR3: CASTPGGSYNEQFF. CDR3 sequence (DNA): TGTGCCAGCACCCCAGGGGGATCCTACAATGAGCAGTTCTTC.

In its sample, this clone was seen many times. This chain uses TRBV30 with TRBJ2-1; a possible D gene is TRBD2 (6 bases). Trimming removed 4 bases from V and 4 bases from J, with 17 bases in between. Germline V lookup: CDR1 GTSNPN, CDR2 SVGIG (reference sequence). This CDR3 contains 15 residues. Here the CDR3 reads CAWIREASAYNEQFF. DNA for the CDR3: TGTGCCTGGATTAGGGAGGCTAGCGCATACAATGAGCAGTTCTTC.

V gene TRBV7-9 combines with J gene TRBJ1-2, with TRBD1 matching 10 bases. This CDR3 comprises 13 residues. In germline, CDR1 is SEHNR, CDR2 FQNEAQ (reference sequence). J was trimmed by 7 bases and V by 1 base; bases with no gene match: 0. DNA for the CDR3: TGTGCCAGCAGCTTAGGGACAGGGGGTGGCTACACCTTC. Its protein product is CASSLGTGGGYTF.

This clone was picked up a small number of times. The chain employs TRBV7-3 and TRBJ2-7; unclear D gene. Germline values: CDR1 SGHTA, CDR2 FQGTGA. The V end was cut by 2 bases, the J end by 1 base, with 9 bases between. This CDR3 has 14 amino acids. This CDR3 reads CASSLGPYSYEQYF. The CDR3 DNA reads as TGTGCCAGCAGCTTAGGGCCGTATTCCTACGAGCAGTACTTC.

V is TRBV20-1 and J is TRBJ2-7; D gene unclear. This CDR3 has 11 amino acids. The ends were cut back, 3 bases at V and 1 base at J, with 4 bases in the middle. Germline CDR1 DFQATT, CDR2 SNEGSKA (reference sequence). CDR3 coding DNA: TGCAGTGCTAGTCCATCCTACGAGCAGTACTTC. It is translated as CSASPSYEQYF.